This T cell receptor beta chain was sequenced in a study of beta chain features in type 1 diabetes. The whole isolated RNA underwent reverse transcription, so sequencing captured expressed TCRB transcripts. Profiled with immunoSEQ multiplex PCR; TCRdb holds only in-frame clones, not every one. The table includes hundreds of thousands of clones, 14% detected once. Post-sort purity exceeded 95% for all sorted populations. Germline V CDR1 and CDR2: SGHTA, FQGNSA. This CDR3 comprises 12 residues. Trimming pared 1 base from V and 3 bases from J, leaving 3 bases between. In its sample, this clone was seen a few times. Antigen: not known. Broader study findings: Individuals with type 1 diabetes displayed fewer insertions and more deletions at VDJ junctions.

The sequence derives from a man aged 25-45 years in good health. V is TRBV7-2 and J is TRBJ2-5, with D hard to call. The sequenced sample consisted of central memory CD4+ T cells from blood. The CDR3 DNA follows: TGTGCCAGCAGCTTAGATGAAGAGACCCAGTACTTC. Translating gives CASSLDEETQYF.